Below are 29 T cell receptor beta chains sequenced from a single sample in a study of vaccination effects on CD4 cells after COVID-19. Method: immunoSEQ multiplex PCR; TCRdb's copy keeps in-frame clones and lacks some. The sample holds 25,000 to 35,000 clones, about 70% seen once. In the ViraFEST assay, antigen-specific CD4+ clonotypes were identified by expansion after peptide-pool stimulation. Culture lasted roughly 9 days before CD4+ T cell isolation. Vaccine recipients lacked prior SARS-CoV-2 infection and had negative nucleocapsid antibodies. No antigen has been identified for these receptors. Sample: CD4+ T cells from PBMCs cultured with SARS-CoV-2 spike peptides, taken before COVID-19 vaccination. Receptor source: a human donor who received a COVID-19 vaccine.

This clone has just a few counts. The V call is TRBV5-1, the J call TRBJ2-5; TRBD2 agrees at 13 bases. CDR1 SGHRS and CDR2 YFSETQ come from the germline V gene. The CDR3 has 17 residues. Trimming removed 0 bases from V and 2 bases from J; junction bases left unmatched: 4. The CDR3 coding sequence is TGCGCCAGCAGCTTGGTGGCGGGACTAGCGGGACAAGAGACCCAGTACTTC. It specifies CASSLVAGLAGQETQYF.

This clone came up a few times. The chain uses TRBV7-9 and TRBJ2-1; 8 nucleotides align to TRBD2. The CDR3 sequence is 14 residues long. CDR1 SEHNR and CDR2 FQNEAQ come from the germline V gene (reference sequence). V lost 6 bases to trimming and J lost 9 bases; unmatched junction nucleotides: 10. CDR3 sequence reads: CASSPGLGGVEQFF. CDR3 nucleotide sequence: TGTGCCAGCAGTCCGGGACTAGGGGGGGTTGAGCAGTTCTTC.

This clone was seen a few times. This chain uses TRBV18 with TRBJ2-2, with D tentatively TRBD2 (5 bases). This CDR3 contains 15 residues. Germline assignment: CDR1 KGHSH and CDR2 LQKENI. Trimming removed 2 bases from V and 1 base from J, with 8 bases in between. CDR3 nucleotides: TGTGCCAGCTCACCAAGGACTGGGAACACCGGGGAGCTGTTTTTT. Translated: CASSPRTGNTGELFF. Using reference TRBV18 and TRBJ2-2 for the parts outside the CDR3, the full variable domain is NAGVMQNPRHLVRRRGQEARLRCSPMKGHSHVYWYRQLPEEGLKFMVYLQKENIIDESGMPKERFSAEFPKEGPSILRIQQVVRGDSAAYFCASSPRTGNTGELFFGEGSRLTVL.

The genes are TRBV2 and TRBJ1-4; D ambiguous. The CDR3 spans 11 residues. The germline V gene encodes CDR1 SNHLY and CDR2 FYNNEI. V was pared by 4 bases and J by 8 bases, with 5 bases between. This CDR3 reads CASSVREKLFF. DNA of the CDR3: TGTGCCAGCAGTGTGAGAGAAAAACTGTTTTTT.

CDR3 in amino acids: CASSREPGSPSGNTIYF. The CDR3 nucleotides are TGCGCCAGCAGCCGCGAGCCAGGGAGTCCCTCTGGAAACACCATATATTTT. The chain joins TRBV4-1 to TRBJ1-3, with D tentatively TRBD1 (5 bases). The CDR3 consists of 17 residues. Germline V CDR1 and CDR2: MGHRA, YSYEKL. The V end lost 4 bases, the J end lost 0 bases, and 16 bases lay between the germline ends.

The chain recombines TRBV12-5 with TRBJ2-6; D gene ambiguous. Per the germline V gene, CDR1 is LGHNT and CDR2 is FRNRAP. Trimming cost V 6 bases and J 3 bases, with 9 bases left between them. The CDR3 has 14 residues. The CDR3 spells CASGHTNGANVLTF. DNA for the CDR3: TGTGCTAGTGGGCACACCAATGGGGCCAACGTCCTGACTTTC.

The rearrangement joins TRBV6-5 to TRBJ1-2; 7 positions match TRBD1. This CDR3 contains 13 residues. The J segment lost 4 bases and the V segment lost 6 bases, leaving 5 bases of the junction unmatched. Germline CDR1 is MNHEY and CDR2 is SVGAGI. DNA for the CDR3: TGTGCCAGCAGACCGGGGGACAGCTATGGCTACACCTTC. Amino acids: CASRPGDSYGYTF.

The chain carries TRBV7-2 and TRBJ2-7; D possibly corresponds to TRBD1 (6 bases). CDR1 and CDR2 (germline): SGHTA, FQGNSA. V dropped 3 bases and J dropped 1 base, with 13 bases sitting between them. The CDR3 sequence is 15 residues long. CDR3 amino acids: CASSFSGTLSYEQYF. CDR3 bases: TGTGCCAGCAGCTTTTCCGGGACACTTTCCTACGAGCAGTACTTC.

The rearrangement uses TRBV3-1 (or the pseudogene TRBV3-2) and TRBJ1-3, with D possibly being TRBD1 (6 bases). CDR1 is LGHDT, CDR2 YNNKEL, per germline (reference sequence). Trimming left V 4 bases short and J 7 bases short, with 23 bases between. The CDR3 covers 17 residues. This chain's CDR3 is CASSRGGFAGAGNTIYF. CDR3 coding DNA: TGTGCCAGCAGCCGAGGAGGATTTGCAGGGGCCGGGAACACCATATATTTT.

The chain is built from TRBV12-3 or TRBV12-4 and TRBJ1-1; D is ambiguous. V was shortened by 3 bases and J by 5 bases, with 7 bases between the two germline ends. The CDR3 contains 12 residues. The CDR3 DNA sequence: TGTGCCAGCAGTTTTGGGGAAACTGAAGCTTTCTTT. It yields the protein CASSFGETEAFF.

This rearrangement joins TRBV27 to TRBJ1-3; the match to TRBD1 covers 8 bases. V shed 5 bases and J 0 bases; nucleotides not matched to a gene: 9. Germline V gene data show CDR1 as MNHEY and CDR2 as SMNVEV (reference sequence). The CDR3 consists of 17 residues. CDR3: CASSQRQGRYSGNTIYF. The CDR3 bases are TGTGCCAGCAGTCAGAGACAGGGGAGATACTCTGGAAACACCATATATTTT.

The rearrangement uses TRBV2 and TRBJ2-1, with D tentatively TRBD1 (5 bases). The CDR3 extends over 15 amino acids. V shed 5 bases and J shed 0 bases, with 11 bases lying between them. Per germline, CDR1 SNHLY and CDR2 FYNNEI. Here the CDR3 reads CASSRGPDSYNEQFF. Here the CDR3 DNA reads TGTGCCAGCAGTAGGGGCCCTGACTCCTACAATGAGCAGTTCTTC. Variable domain in full (rest from reference TRBV2 and TRBJ2-1): EPEVTQTPSHQVTQMGQEVILRCVPISNHLYFYWYRQILGQKVEFLVSFYNNEISEKSEIFDDQFSVERPDGSNFTLKIRSTKLEDSAMYFCASSRGPDSYNEQFFGPGTRLTVL.

The chain recombines TRBV5-1 with TRBJ2-2; no reliable D call. The V and J ends lost 4 bases and 6 bases respectively, with 13 bases between them. This CDR3 comprises 14 residues. Looked up from germline, CDR1 is SGHRS and CDR2 is YFSETQ. The CDR3 here is CASSPVVTAGELFF. CDR3 DNA sequence: TGCGCCAGCAGCCCCGTTGTCACGGCCGGGGAGCTGTTTTTT.

The chain uses TRBV7-7 and TRBJ2-2, with D possibly called TRBD1 or TRBD2 (5 bases each). V was pared by 5 bases and J by 2 bases, with 15 bases between. Germline CDR1 and CDR2: SSHAT and FNYEAQ (reference sequence). This CDR3 contains 16 residues. CDR3 in amino acids: CASSQGRLLNTGELFF. For the CDR3, the DNA is TGTGCCAGCAGCCAGGGACGGTTACTTAACACCGGGGAGCTGTTTTTT.

The chain carries TRBV7-9 and TRBJ2-3; 7 bases are a match to TRBD1. The germline V gene has CDR1 SEHNR and CDR2 FQNEAQ (reference sequence). The CDR3 has 13 amino acids. CDR3 coding DNA: TGTGCAGGAAACAGGGGAGTTTCAGATACGCAGTATTTT. Translating it yields CAGNRGVSDTQYF.

The chain uses TRBV6-5 and TRBJ1-6; D remains ambiguous. The CDR3 runs 11 residues. Germline-derived CDR1 and CDR2 are MNHEY and SVGAGI. Trimming took off 9 bases at V and 13 bases at J, with 13 bases between the two ends. The DNA for the CDR3 is TGTGCCAGTAGAGACCACATCCCCCTCCACTTT. It yields the protein CASRDHIPLHF.

CDR3 DNA sequence: TGTGCCAGCAGCCAAATTATGACTAGCGGGACGGGAGATACGCAGTATTTT. Its protein product is CASSQIMTSGTGDTQYF. J is TRBJ2-3 and V is TRBV3-1 (or the pseudogene TRBV3-2), with 11 bases matching TRBD2. V shed 2 bases, J shed 5 bases, and the junction held 9 bases outside the gene matches. Per germline, CDR1 LGHDT and CDR2 YNNKEL (reference sequence). The CDR3 loop spans 17 amino acids.

The chain carries TRBV6-5 and TRBJ2-2, with D hard to call. V lost 8 bases to trimming and J lost 6 bases, with 7 bases between them. CDR1 is MNHEY, CDR2 SVGAGI, per germline. The CDR3 sequence is 11 residues long. The CDR3 sequence is CASAWAGELFF. DNA for the CDR3: TGTGCCAGCGCCTGGGCCGGGGAGCTGTTTTTT.

The chain is built from TRBV29-1 and TRBJ1-1; D perhaps matches TRBD1 (5 bases). V lost 4 bases, J lost 1 base, and 10 bases lay in between. This CDR3 region has 13 residues. Germline V gene sequence: CDR1 SQVTM, CDR2 ANQGSEA. The CDR3 bases are TGCAGCGTTGTCCGGCAGGGGAACACTGAAGCTTTCTTT. Protein product: CSVVRQGNTEAFF. The variable domain in full, with the rest retrieved from reference TRBV29-1 and TRBJ1-1, is SAVISQKPSRDICQRGTSLTIQCQVDSQVTMMFWYRQQPGQSLTLIATANQGSEATYESGFVIDKFPISRPNLTFSTLTVSNMSPEDSSIYLCSVVRQGNTEAFFGQGTRLTVV.

The chain is built from TRBV18 and TRBJ2-7; 7 nucleotides line up with TRBD1. The germline V gene encodes CDR1 KGHSH and CDR2 LQKENI. Trimming removed 0 bases from V and 5 bases from J; junction bases left unmatched: 4. CDR3 length equals 14 residues. The CDR3 nucleotides read TGTGCCAGCTCACCACCGACAGGGACGGACGAGCAGTACTTC. This translates into CASSPPTGTDEQYF. The full variable domain, in which reference TRBV18 and TRBJ2-7 provide the parts outside the CDR3, is NAGVMQNPRHLVRRRGQEARLRCSPMKGHSHVYWYRQLPEEGLKFMVYLQKENIIDESGMPKERFSAEFPKEGPSILRIQQVVRGDSAAYFCASSPPTGTDEQYFGPGTRLTVT.

V usage is TRBV5-1 and J usage is TRBJ1-3; 8 positions agree with TRBD1. The germline gives CDR1 SGHRS, CDR2 YFSETQ. This CDR3 spans 14 amino acids. The V gene end was trimmed by 4 bases and the J gene end by 8 bases; junction bases not matched to a gene: 8. CDR3 nucleotides: TGCGCCAGCAGCCCGTTGACAGGGGAGGACACCATATATTTT. It yields the protein CASSPLTGEDTIYF.

This chain uses TRBV5-4 with TRBJ2-3; a weak D match, TRBD1 (6 bases). Germline values: CDR1 SGHNT, CDR2 YYREEE (reference sequence). Between the trimmed V and J ends, which lost 0 bases and 3 bases, there was a span of 11 bases. The CDR3 has 15 residues. The CDR3, as DNA: TGTGCCAGCAGCTTGGGCAGGGGTCTGACAGATACGCAGTATTTT. Its protein product is CASSLGRGLTDTQYF. Drawing the rest from reference TRBV5-4 and TRBJ2-3, the complete variable domain is ETGVTQSPTHLIKTRGQQVTLRCSSQSGHNTVSWYQQALGQGPQFIFQYYREEENGRGNFPPRFSGLQFPNYSSELNVNALELDDSALYLCASSLGRGLTDTQYFGPGTRLTVL.

The V and J genes are TRBV5-4 and TRBJ1-2, with 8 bases lining up with TRBD1. V lost 4 bases and J lost 2; bases outside the gene matches: 4. CDR1 SGHNT and CDR2 YYREEE come from the germline V gene (reference sequence). CDR3 length: 14 amino acids. The DNA of the CDR3 is TGTGCCAGCAGCATGCGGACAGGGAACTATGGCTACACCTTC. This sequence encodes CASSMRTGNYGYTF.

This clone showed up just a few times. The chain joins TRBV6-5 to TRBJ1-5; D unclear. Germline-derived CDR1 and CDR2 are MNHEY and SVGAGI. Deletions cut 8 bases from V and 0 bases from J, with 14 bases between. This CDR3 region has 15 residues. The CDR3 sequence: CASGIGLNSNQPQHF. Here the CDR3 DNA reads TGTGCCAGCGGTATTGGCCTTAATAGCAATCAGCCCCAGCATTTT.

This chain links TRBV9 with TRBJ2-2; 13 bases are a match to TRBD2. This CDR3 comprises 16 residues. V was pared by 3 bases and J by 8 bases, with 7 bases of the junction left unmatched. CDR1 and CDR2 (germline): SGDLS, YYNGEE. The CDR3 DNA follows: TGTGCCAGCAGCGCCACTAGCGGGAGGGCCTCGGGGGAGCTGTTTTTT. As protein: CASSATSGRASGELFF.

This clone was seen a single time. This rearrangement joins TRBV7-7 to TRBJ2-2; 10 nucleotides align to TRBD2. The CDR3 consists of 17 residues. Germline CDR1 and CDR2: SSHAT and FNYEAQ (reference sequence). V shed 5 bases and J 0 bases; nucleotides not matched to a gene: 6. The CDR3 here is CASSVGGLATNTGELFF. DNA of the CDR3: TGTGCCAGCAGCGTTGGGGGACTAGCGACGAACACCGGGGAGCTGTTTTTT.

The chain employs TRBV6-6 and TRBJ1-5; D is uncertain. Germline values: CDR1 MNHNY, CDR2 SVGAGI (reference sequence). This CDR3 has 12 amino acids. V lost 8 bases to trimming and J lost 5 bases, with 10 bases between them. The CDR3 nucleotides are TGTGCCAGCTCGCAGTACGATCAGCCCCAGCATTTT. Protein sequence: CASSQYDQPQHF.

The chain couples TRBV7-9 to TRBJ2-3, with TRBD2 matching 9 bases. The CDR3 is 16 amino acids. V shed 5 bases and J 2 bases; nucleotides not matched to a gene: 8. The germline V gene encodes CDR1 SEHNR and CDR2 FQNEAQ (reference sequence). CDR3: CASSPNLAGITDTQYF. The CDR3 region has the DNA TGTGCCAGCAGCCCGAACCTAGCGGGAATCACAGATACGCAGTATTTT.

The CDR3 bases are TGTGCCCCACCCCAAACTGTCCGGGGGAACACTGAAGCTTTCTTT. This sequence encodes CAPPQTVRGNTEAFF. The V call is TRBV19, the J call TRBJ1-1; D remains unclear. This CDR3 spans 15 amino acids. Trimming removed 11 bases at V and 1 base at J, with 20 bases between. The germline V gene encodes CDR1 LNHDA and CDR2 SQIVND (reference sequence).